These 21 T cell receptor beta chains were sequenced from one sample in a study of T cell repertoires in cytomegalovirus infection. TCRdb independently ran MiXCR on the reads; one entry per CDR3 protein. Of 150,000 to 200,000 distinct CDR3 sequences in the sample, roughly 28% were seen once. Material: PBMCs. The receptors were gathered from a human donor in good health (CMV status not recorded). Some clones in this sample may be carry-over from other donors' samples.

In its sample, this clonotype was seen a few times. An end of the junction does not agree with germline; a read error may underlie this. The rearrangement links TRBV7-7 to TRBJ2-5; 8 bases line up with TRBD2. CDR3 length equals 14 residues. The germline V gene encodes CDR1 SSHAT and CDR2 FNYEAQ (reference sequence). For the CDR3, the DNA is TGTGCTAGCAGCTTAGCGGGAACACCAGAGACCCAGTACTTC. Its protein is CASSLAGTPETQYF.

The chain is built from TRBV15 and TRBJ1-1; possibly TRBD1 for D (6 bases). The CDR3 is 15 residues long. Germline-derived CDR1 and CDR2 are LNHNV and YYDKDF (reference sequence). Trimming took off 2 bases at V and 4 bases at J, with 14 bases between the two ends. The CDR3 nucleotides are TGTGCCACCAGCAGACCAACCTTACAGGGCACTGAAGCTTTCTTT. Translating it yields CATSRPTLQGTEAFF.

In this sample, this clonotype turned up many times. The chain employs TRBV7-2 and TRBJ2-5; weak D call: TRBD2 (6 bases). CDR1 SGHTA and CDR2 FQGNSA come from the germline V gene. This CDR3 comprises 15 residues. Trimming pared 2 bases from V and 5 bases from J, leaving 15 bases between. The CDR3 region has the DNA TGTGCCAGCAGCTTAACGGGACTCCTTGGGGAGACCCAGTACTTC. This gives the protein CASSLTGLLGETQYF.

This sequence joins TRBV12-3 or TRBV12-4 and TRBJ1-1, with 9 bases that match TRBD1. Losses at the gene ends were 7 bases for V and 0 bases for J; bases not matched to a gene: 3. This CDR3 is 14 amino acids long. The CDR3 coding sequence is TGTGCCAGCACCTGGGACAGGGTGAACACTGAAGCTTTCTTT. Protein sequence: CASTWDRVNTEAFF.

The CDR3 sequence is CASSKMLAGGADTQYF. The CDR3 nucleotides are TGTGCCAGCAGCAAAATGCTAGCGGGGGGCGCAGATACGCAGTATTTT. This sequence joins TRBV5-4 and TRBJ2-3, with 11 bases identical to TRBD2. Germline V gene sequence: CDR1 SGHNT, CDR2 YYREEE (reference sequence). V was pared by 4 bases and J by 4 bases, with 8 bases of the junction left unmatched. The CDR3 contains 16 residues.

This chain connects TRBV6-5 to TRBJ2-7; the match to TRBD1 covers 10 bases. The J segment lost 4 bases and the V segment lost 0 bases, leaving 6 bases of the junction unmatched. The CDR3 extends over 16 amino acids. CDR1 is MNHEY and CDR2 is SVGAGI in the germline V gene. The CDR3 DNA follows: TGTGCCAGCAGTTACTCTCGGGACAGGGGCTCGTACGAGCAGTACTTC. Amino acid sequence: CASSYSRDRGSYEQYF.

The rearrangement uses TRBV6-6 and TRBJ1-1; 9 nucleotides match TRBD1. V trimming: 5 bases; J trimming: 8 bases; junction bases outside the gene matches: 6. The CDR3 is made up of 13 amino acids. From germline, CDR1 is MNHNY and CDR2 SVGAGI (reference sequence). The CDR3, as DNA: TGTGCCAGCAGTGAGCCGGGGACAGGGGAAGCTTTCTTT. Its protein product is CASSEPGTGEAFF.

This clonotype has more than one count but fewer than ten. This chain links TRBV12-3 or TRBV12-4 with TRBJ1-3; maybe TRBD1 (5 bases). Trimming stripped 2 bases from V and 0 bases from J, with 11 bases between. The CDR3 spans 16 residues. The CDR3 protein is CASSLRDFSSGNTIYF. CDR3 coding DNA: TGTGCCAGCAGTTTAAGGGACTTCAGCTCTGGAAACACCATATATTTT.

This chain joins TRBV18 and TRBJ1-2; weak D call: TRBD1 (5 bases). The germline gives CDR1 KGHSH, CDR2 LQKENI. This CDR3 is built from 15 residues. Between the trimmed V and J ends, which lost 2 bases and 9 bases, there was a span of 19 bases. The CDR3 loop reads CASSPVPGGARSYTF. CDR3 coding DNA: TGTGCCAGCTCACCAGTCCCCGGAGGGGCGCGTAGCTACACCTTC.

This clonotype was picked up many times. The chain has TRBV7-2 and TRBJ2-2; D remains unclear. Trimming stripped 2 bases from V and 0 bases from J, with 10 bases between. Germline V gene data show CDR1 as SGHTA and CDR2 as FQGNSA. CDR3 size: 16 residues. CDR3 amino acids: CASSLNPVPNTGELFF. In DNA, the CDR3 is TGTGCCAGCAGCTTAAACCCCGTTCCGAACACCGGGGAGCTGTTTTTT.

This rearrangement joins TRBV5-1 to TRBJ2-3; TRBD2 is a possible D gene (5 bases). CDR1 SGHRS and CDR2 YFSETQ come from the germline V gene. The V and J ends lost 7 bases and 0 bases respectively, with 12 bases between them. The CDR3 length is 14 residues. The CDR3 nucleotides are TGCGCCAGCGGTATAGCGATGAGCACAGATACGCAGTATTTT. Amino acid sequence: CASGIAMSTDTQYF. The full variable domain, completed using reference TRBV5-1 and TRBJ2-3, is KAGVTQTPRYLIKTRGQQVTLSCSPISGHRSVSWYQQTPGQGLQFLFEYFSETQRNKGNFPGRFSGRQFSNSRSEMNVSTLELGDSALYLCASGIAMSTDTQYFGPGTRLTVL.

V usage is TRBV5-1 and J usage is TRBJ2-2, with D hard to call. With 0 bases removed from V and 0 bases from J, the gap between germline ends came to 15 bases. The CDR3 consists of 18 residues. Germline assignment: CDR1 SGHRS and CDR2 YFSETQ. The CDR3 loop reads CASSLAERRRTNTGELFF. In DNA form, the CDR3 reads TGCGCCAGCAGCTTGGCCGAGAGACGTCGGACGAACACCGGGGAGCTGTTTTTT.

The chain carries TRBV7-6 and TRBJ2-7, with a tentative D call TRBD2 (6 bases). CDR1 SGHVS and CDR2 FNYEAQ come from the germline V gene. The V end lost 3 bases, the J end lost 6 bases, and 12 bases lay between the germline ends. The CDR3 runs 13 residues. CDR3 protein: CASSLKEGGEQYF. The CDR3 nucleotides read TGTGCCAGCAGCTTGAAAGAGGGAGGCGAGCAGTACTTC.

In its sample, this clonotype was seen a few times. CDR3 loop: CASSRQTAGASTDTQYF. The CDR3 nucleotides are TGCGCCAGCAGCCGGCAGACAGCGGGGGCTAGCACAGATACGCAGTATTTT. The V call is TRBV4-1, the J call TRBJ2-3; 8 nucleotides line up with TRBD2. CDR1 MGHRA and CDR2 YSYEKL come from the germline V gene. This CDR3 region has 17 residues. J lost 0 bases, V lost 4 bases, and 9 bases had no gene match.

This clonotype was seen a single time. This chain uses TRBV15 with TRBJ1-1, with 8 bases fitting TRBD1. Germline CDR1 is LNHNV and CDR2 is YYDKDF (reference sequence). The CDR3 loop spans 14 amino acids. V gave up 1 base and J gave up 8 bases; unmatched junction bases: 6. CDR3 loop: CATSRGQGSGEAFF. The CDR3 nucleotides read TGTGCCACCAGCAGAGGACAGGGGTCCGGAGAAGCTTTCTTT. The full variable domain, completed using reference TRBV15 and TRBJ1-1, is DAMVIQNPRYQVTQFGKPVTLSCSQTLNHNVMYWYQQKSSQAPKLLFHYYDKDFNNEADTPDNFQSRRPNTSFCFLDIRSPGLGDTAMYLCATSRGQGSGEAFFGQGTRLTVV.

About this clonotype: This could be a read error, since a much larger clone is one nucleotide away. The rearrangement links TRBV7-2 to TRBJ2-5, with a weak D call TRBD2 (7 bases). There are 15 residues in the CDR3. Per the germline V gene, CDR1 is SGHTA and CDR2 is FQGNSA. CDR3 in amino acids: CAISNNGGQVETQYF. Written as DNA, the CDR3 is TGTGCCATCAGCAACAACGGGGGGCAGGTAGAGACCCAGTACTTC.

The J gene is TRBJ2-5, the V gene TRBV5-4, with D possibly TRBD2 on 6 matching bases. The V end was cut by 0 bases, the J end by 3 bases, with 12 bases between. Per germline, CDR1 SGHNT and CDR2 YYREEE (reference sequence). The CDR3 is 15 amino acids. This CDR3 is CASSLGGTGKETQYF. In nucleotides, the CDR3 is TGTGCCAGCAGCTTGGGCGGGACGGGCAAAGAGACCCAGTACTTC.

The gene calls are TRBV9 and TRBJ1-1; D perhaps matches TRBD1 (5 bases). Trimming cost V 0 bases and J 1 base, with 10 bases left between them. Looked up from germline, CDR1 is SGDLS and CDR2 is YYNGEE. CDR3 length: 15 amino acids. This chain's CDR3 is CASSVGLDRNTEAFF. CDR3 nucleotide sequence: TGTGCCAGCAGCGTAGGTCTCGACAGGAACACTGAAGCTTTCTTT.

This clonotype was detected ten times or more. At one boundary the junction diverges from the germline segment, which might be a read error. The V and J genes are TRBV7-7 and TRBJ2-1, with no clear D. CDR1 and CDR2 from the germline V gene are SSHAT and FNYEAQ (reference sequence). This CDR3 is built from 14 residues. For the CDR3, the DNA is TGTGCTAGCAGCTTCGGAGACGGCTACAATGAGCAGTTCTTC. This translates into CASSFGDGYNEQFF. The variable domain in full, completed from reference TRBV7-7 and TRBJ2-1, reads GAGVSQSPRYKVTKRGQDVTLRCDPISSHATLYWYQQALGQGPEFLTYFNYEAQPDKSGLPSDRFSAERPEGSISTLTIQRTEQRDSAMYRCASSFGDGYNEQFFGPGTRLTVL.

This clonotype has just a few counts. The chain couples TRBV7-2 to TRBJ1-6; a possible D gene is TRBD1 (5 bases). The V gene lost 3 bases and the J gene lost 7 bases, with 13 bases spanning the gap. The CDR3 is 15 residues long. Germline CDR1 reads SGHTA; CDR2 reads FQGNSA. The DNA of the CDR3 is TGTGCCAGCAGCTTGGAGGGGAGAAGCAATTCACCCCTCCACTTT. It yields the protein CASSLEGRSNSPLHF.

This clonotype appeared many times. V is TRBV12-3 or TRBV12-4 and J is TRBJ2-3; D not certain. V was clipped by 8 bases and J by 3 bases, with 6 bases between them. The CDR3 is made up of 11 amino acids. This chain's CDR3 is CASGQTDTQYF. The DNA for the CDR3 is TGTGCCAGCGGCCAGACAGATACGCAGTATTTT.